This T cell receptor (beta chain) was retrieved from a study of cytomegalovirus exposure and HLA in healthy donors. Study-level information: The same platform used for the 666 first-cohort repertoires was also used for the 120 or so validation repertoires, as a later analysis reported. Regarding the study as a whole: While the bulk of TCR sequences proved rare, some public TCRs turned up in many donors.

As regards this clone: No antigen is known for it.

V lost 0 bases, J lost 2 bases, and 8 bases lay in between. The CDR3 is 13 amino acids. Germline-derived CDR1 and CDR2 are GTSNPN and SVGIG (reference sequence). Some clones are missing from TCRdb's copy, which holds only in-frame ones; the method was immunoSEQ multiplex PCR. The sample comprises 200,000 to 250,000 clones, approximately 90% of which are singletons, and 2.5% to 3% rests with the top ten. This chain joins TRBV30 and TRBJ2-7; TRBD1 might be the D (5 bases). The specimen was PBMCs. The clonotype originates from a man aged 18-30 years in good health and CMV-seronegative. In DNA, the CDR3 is TGTGCCTGGAGTGTAGGGGCAGCCTACGAGCAGTACTTC. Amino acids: CAWSVGAAYEQYF.